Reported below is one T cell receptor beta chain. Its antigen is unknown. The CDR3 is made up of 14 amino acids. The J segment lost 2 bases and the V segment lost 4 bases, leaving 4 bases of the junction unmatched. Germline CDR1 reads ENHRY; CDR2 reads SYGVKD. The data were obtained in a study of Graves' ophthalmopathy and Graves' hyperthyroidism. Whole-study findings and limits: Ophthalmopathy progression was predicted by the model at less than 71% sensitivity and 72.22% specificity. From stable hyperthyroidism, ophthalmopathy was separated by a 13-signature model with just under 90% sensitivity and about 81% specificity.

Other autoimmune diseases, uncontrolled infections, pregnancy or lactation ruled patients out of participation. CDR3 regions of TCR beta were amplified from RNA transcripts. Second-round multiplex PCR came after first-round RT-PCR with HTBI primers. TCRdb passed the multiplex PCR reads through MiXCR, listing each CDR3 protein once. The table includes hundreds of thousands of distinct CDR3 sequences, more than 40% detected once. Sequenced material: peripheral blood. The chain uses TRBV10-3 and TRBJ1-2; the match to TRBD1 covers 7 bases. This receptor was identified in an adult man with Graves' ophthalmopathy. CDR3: CAISVEGQNYGYTF. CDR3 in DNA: TGTGCCATCAGTGTTGAGGGACAGAACTATGGCTACACCTTC.